Below are 23 T cell receptor beta chains sequenced from a single sample in a study of beta chain features in type 1 diabetes (dated by TCRdb to about 2018). To prepare the library, the immunoSEQ multiplex PCR assay was applied. The entire isolated RNA was reverse transcribed using the High Capacity cDNA Reverse Transcription Kit, and thus expressed TCRB transcripts were sequenced. This immuneACCESS table, as held by TCRdb, lists in-frame sequences with V and J called but not all clones. Of the missing ones, under half trace to an unresolved V gene in checked studies; the others have no known cause. Counted in this sample were 970,000 or so clones; around a sixth of them appeared once. The ten largest clones represent about 0.02% of the sample. The specimen was naive CD4+ T cells from blood. In light of the paper, this sample's cell subset or site label describes: true naive CD4+ T cells. Receptors originate from a woman under 30 in good health.

The chain is built from TRBV5-1 and TRBJ2-2, with 10 bases aligning to TRBD1. V shed 0 bases and J 7 bases; nucleotides not matched to a gene: 12. Germline CDR1 and CDR2: SGHRS and YFSETQ. The CDR3 runs to 18 residues. The CDR3 reads CASSLVSFRQGAFGELFF. CDR3 nucleotides: TGCGCCAGCAGCTTGGTATCTTTCCGACAGGGGGCGTTCGGGGAGCTGTTTTTT.

The chain couples TRBV19 to TRBJ2-3, with D possibly being TRBD1 (6 bases). The CDR3 contains 14 residues. CDR1 is LNHDA and CDR2 is SQIVND in the germline V gene (reference sequence). Trimming shortened V by 1 base and J by 9 bases, and 14 bases separated the two germline ends. The CDR3 sequence is CASSIGTGLRTQYF. DNA of the CDR3: TGTGCCAGTAGTATAGGAACAGGGCTGCGGACGCAGTATTTT.

This clone was observed a few times. The rearrangement joins TRBV5-1 to TRBJ2-1; 12 nucleotides agree with TRBD2. The CDR3 has 17 residues. The V gene end was trimmed by 4 bases and the J gene end by 0 bases; junction bases not matched to a gene: 5. Germline CDR1 reads SGHRS; CDR2 reads YFSETQ. The CDR3: CASSPGLAGSSYNEQFF. DNA for the CDR3: TGCGCCAGCAGCCCCGGACTAGCGGGGAGCTCCTACAATGAGCAGTTCTTC.

This chain joins TRBV7-9 and TRBJ1-4, with a weak D call TRBD1 (5 bases). The V and J ends lost 3 bases and 3 bases respectively, with 11 bases between them. This CDR3 is 15 amino acids long. Germline V CDR1 and CDR2: SEHNR, FQNEAQ (reference sequence). CDR3 DNA: TGTGCCAGCAGCTTCAATTCAGGGCCTAATGAAAAACTGTTTTTT. Amino acid sequence: CASSFNSGPNEKLFF.

This clone came up a few times. This chain links TRBV15 with TRBJ2-1; D is uncertain. CDR3 length equals 14 residues. V dropped 2 bases and J dropped 3 bases, with 8 bases sitting between them. The germline gives CDR1 LNHNV, CDR2 YYDKDF (reference sequence). In DNA, the CDR3 is TGTGCCACCAGCAGAAGGGCGGACTACAATGAGCAGTTCTTC. Protein product: CATSRRADYNEQFF.

The CDR3 DNA follows: TGTGCCAGCCGAAACTGGGGGACAACCTACGAGCAGTACTTC. Its protein product is CASRNWGTTYEQYF. V and J are TRBV6-1 and TRBJ2-7; TRBD1 is a possible D gene (6 bases). The CDR3 has 14 residues. Germline values: CDR1 MNHNS, CDR2 SASEGT. Trimming removed 8 bases at V and 2 bases at J, with 16 bases between.

This clone showed up just a few times. The chain is built from TRBV2 and TRBJ2-5; TRBD1 matches 7 bases. V was clipped by 2 bases and J by 4 bases; unmatched bases: 7. Looked up from germline, CDR1 is SNHLY and CDR2 is FYNNEI. The CDR3 consists of 15 residues. This CDR3 is CASSEQGGRRETQYF. The CDR3 region has the DNA TGTGCCAGCAGTGAACAAGGGGGCAGGCGAGAGACCCAGTACTTC.

Worth noting for this clone: The junction does not match germline at one end; this may be a read error. The gene calls are TRBV20-1 and TRBJ1-5; D is unclear. Germline V gene sequence: CDR1 DFQATT, CDR2 SNEGSKA (reference sequence). This CDR3 comprises 11 residues. The CDR3, as DNA: TGCAGTGCTAGAGATGAGGGCCTGTGTGATTTT. It specifies CSARDEGLCDF.

This clone has just a few counts. The chain recombines TRBV19 with TRBJ1-3; D not resolved. The CDR3 spans 12 residues. Trimming removed 6 bases at V and 10 bases at J, with 13 bases between. Germline CDR1 LNHDA, CDR2 SQIVND (reference sequence). The CDR3 reads CASSTSTRTIYF. For the CDR3, the DNA is TGTGCCAGTAGCACTTCAACGAGGACCATATATTTT.

This clone has only a few counts. The chain uses TRBV2 and TRBJ2-1; maybe TRBD1 (5 bases). The V end lost 7 bases, the J end lost 10 bases, and 17 bases lay between the germline ends. Germline V CDR1 and CDR2: SNHLY, FYNNEI. The CDR3 has 13 residues. The CDR3 sequence is CASTDGVRTEQFF. The CDR3, as DNA: TGTGCCAGCACCGATGGGGTGCGGACAGAGCAGTTCTTC. The entire variable domain, with the rest obtained from reference TRBV2 and TRBJ2-1, is as follows: EPEVTQTPSHQVTQMGQEVILRCVPISNHLYFYWYRQILGQKVEFLVSFYNNEISEKSEIFDDQFSVERPDGSNFTLKIRSTKLEDSAMYFCASTDGVRTEQFFGPGTRLTVL.

This clone has a single count. The V call is TRBV28, the J call TRBJ2-3; TRBD1 is a possible D gene (5 bases). This CDR3 is built from 15 residues. Germline CDR1 is MDHEN and CDR2 is SYDVKM. Trimming cost V 5 bases and J 4 bases, with 16 bases left between them. The CDR3 region has the DNA TGTGCCAGCAGTGCGACCCAGCAGGGTGCAGATACGCAGTATTTT. Translated: CASSATQQGADTQYF.

The table lists this clone with a few counts. The CDR3 coding sequence is TGTGCCAGCAGCACGATTACCGGGACGATCTACGAGCAGTACTTC. Translation: CASSTITGTIYEQYF. V gene TRBV5-6 combines with J gene TRBJ2-7; either TRBD1 or TRBD2 may supply D (5 bases each). This CDR3 contains 15 residues. V gave up 4 bases and J gave up 3 bases, with 17 bases separating them. Germline V gives CDR1 SGHDT, CDR2 YYEEEE. Variable domain in full (rest from reference TRBV5-6 and TRBJ2-7): DAGVTQSPTHLIKTRGQQVTLRCSPKSGHDTVSWYQQALGQGPQFIFQYYEEEERQRGNFPDRFSGHQFPNYSSELNVNALLLGDSALYLCASSTITGTIYEQYFGPGTRLTVT.

The V gene is TRBV7-2, the J gene TRBJ2-7; the match to TRBD2 covers 9 bases. V lost 1 base and J lost 7; bases outside the gene matches: 11. CDR3 size: 16 residues. Germline loops: CDR1 SGHTA, CDR2 FQGNSA. The CDR3 DNA reads TGTGCCAGCAGCTTAGTTTCTGGCGGGAGGGCAGGGGAGCAGTACTTC. The encoded protein is CASSLVSGGRAGEQYF.

The chain uses TRBV28 and TRBJ2-7; TRBD2 matches 9 bases. V dropped 6 bases and J dropped 2; count of bases not matched to a gene: 5. Per the germline V gene, CDR1 is MDHEN and CDR2 is SYDVKM. CDR3 length: 14 residues. CDR3 sequence (DNA): TGTGCCAGCAGCCGGACTAGCGTTACCTACGAGCAGTACTTC. Its translation is CASSRTSVTYEQYF. The whole variable domain, remainder taken from reference TRBV28 and TRBJ2-7, is DVKVTQSSRYLVKRTGEKVFLECVQDMDHENMFWYRQDPGLGLRLIYFSYDVKMKEKGDIPEGYSVSREKKERFSLILESASTNQTSMYLCASSRTSVTYEQYFGPGTRLTVT.

CDR3 in amino acids: CASRETGNTDTQYF. CDR3 DNA sequence: TGCGCCAGCAGGGAAACAGGGAACACAGATACGCAGTATTTT. The chain uses TRBV5-1 and TRBJ2-3; maybe TRBD1 (6 bases). V lost 5 bases and J lost 2, with 12 bases in between. In germline, CDR1 is SGHRS, CDR2 YFSETQ. The CDR3 is made up of 14 amino acids.

The chain joins TRBV5-1 to TRBJ2-3; the match to TRBD1 covers 7 bases. The length of the CDR3 is 16 residues. V shed 4 bases and J 1 base; nucleotides not matched to a gene: 9. Looked up from germline, CDR1 is SGHRS and CDR2 is YFSETQ. In nucleotides, the CDR3 is TGCGCCAGCAGCACCCGACAGGGATCGGGCACAGATACGCAGTATTTT. It specifies CASSTRQGSGTDTQYF.

This chain links TRBV7-6 with TRBJ1-4; D possibly corresponds to TRBD1 (6 bases). Germline V gives CDR1 SGHVS, CDR2 FNYEAQ. V was trimmed by 5 bases and J by 4 bases, leaving 14 bases between them. The CDR3 length is 15 residues. The CDR3 DNA reads TGTGCCAGCAGCCCCAACGGACAGAATAATGAAAAACTGTTTTTT. Translation: CASSPNGQNNEKLFF.

The V and J genes are TRBV29-1 and TRBJ2-7; TRBD1 agrees at 8 bases. Germline CDR1 is SQVTM and CDR2 is ANQGSEA. The length of the CDR3 is 14 residues. The V gene end was trimmed by 4 bases and the J gene end by 0 bases; junction bases not matched to a gene: 5. In DNA, the CDR3 is TGCAGCGTTGTACCGACAGGGGTCTCCTACGAGCAGTACTTC. As protein: CSVVPTGVSYEQYF.

The CDR3 DNA reads TGTGCCAGCAGCCAAGGACTAGCGGGAGGTTTGAATGAGCAGTTCTTC. Translating gives CASSQGLAGGLNEQFF. The chain is built from TRBV7-2 and TRBJ2-1; 14 bases fit TRBD2. CDR1 and CDR2 from the germline V gene are SGHTA and FQGNSA. V lost 5 bases, J lost 7 bases, and 7 bases stayed unmatched. CDR3 length: 16 amino acids.

This clone was seen a handful of times. The CDR3 DNA reads as TGTGCCAGCACATCCCCCGGAAGGTACGAGCAGTACTTC. It codes for CASTSPGRYEQYF. The chain joins TRBV27 to TRBJ2-7, with unresolved D. V lost 7 bases and J lost 4, with 14 bases in between. Germline CDR1 is MNHEY and CDR2 is SMNVEV (reference sequence). CDR3 length equals 13 residues.

This clone was seen only a few times. The rearrangement links TRBV11-2 to TRBJ2-1, with TRBD2 as a possible D gene (7 bases). This CDR3 has 15 residues. Germline CDR1 SGHAT, CDR2 FQNNGV. V lost 6 bases to trimming and J lost 4 bases, with 16 bases between them. CDR3 nucleotides: TGTGCCAGCAGGAAGGGGGGGGAGGGATACAATGAGCAGTTCTTC. It yields the protein CASRKGGEGYNEQFF.

A few counts support this clone. This chain uses TRBV19 with TRBJ2-7; maybe TRBD2 (5 bases). Germline V CDR1 and CDR2: LNHDA, SQIVND (reference sequence). Trimming took 3 bases from V and 6 from J, leaving 9 bases between them. The CDR3 is made up of 12 amino acids. CDR3 bases: TGTGCCAGTAGTATGACTACAAGCGAGCAGTACTTC. It translates to CASSMTTSEQYF.

The gene calls are TRBV28 and TRBJ1-5; D is possibly TRBD1 (6 bases). The CDR3 spans 15 residues. Trimming pared 3 bases from V and 1 base from J, leaving 10 bases between. CDR1 is MDHEN and CDR2 is SYDVKM in the germline V gene. The CDR3 DNA sequence: TGTGCCAGCAGTTTTGACAGGTGGAGCAATCAGCCCCAGCATTTT. Translating it yields CASSFDRWSNQPQHF.